This T cell receptor beta chain was recorded in a study of brain T cells in children with intractable seizures. Germline assignment: CDR1 SNHLY and CDR2 FYNNEI. CDR3 length: 12 residues. V shed 4 bases and J shed 3 bases, with 6 bases lying between them. Here immunoSEQ multiplex PCR was the method, and the copy in TCRdb shows in-frame clones only, minus some. The profile shows 340,000 or so clones, over 90% of them singletons. The time point was: blood from clinic visit 5 months post-surgery; TSC patient then seizure free. The source material was peripheral blood, sampled about 5 months after surgery. The TCR originated in a boy under two years old with tuberous sclerosis and intractable seizures. The rearrangement joins TRBV2 to TRBJ1-1; D gene unclear. This CDR3 is CASSGGYTEAFF. The CDR3 DNA reads as TGTGCCAGCAGTGGAGGTTACACTGAAGCTTTCTTT.